The 6 T cell receptor beta chains listed next were all sequenced from one sample in a study of blood T cells in healthy people across ages. The authors ran a second PCR of about 6 to 11 cycles using a sample-barcoded 5' primer and a J-beta primer mix. MiXCR, run by TCRdb on the 5' RACE reads, gives a single entry per CDR3 protein. This sample yields just under 750,000 distinct CDR3 sequences, of which about 20% are seen a single time; 22% belongs to the top ten. Material for sequencing was blood. The receptor set was obtained from a man between 65 and 79 years old in good health.

The chain employs TRBV6-5 and TRBJ2-5, with D unresolved. The J call may be mistaken, given a closer DNA end match to TRBJ2-1. The CDR3 is 13 amino acids. The germline CDR1 and CDR2 sequences are MNHEY and SVGAGI. The CDR3 bases are TGTGCCACCCGGGCTCCAACCTACAATGAGCAGTTCTTC. Its translation is CATRAPTYNEQFF.

The chain employs TRBV29-1 and TRBJ2-7; D uncertain. The J call is uncertain, as TRBJ2-1 better fits the DNA end. The CDR3 has 12 residues. Per germline, CDR1 SQVTM and CDR2 ANQGSEA. The CDR3 bases are TGCAGCGTTGAAAGGTCAATTAATGAGCAGTTCTTC. Translation: CSVERSINEQFF.

This clonotype was detected a few times. CDR3 residues: CASSHRVIRTDTQYF. The CDR3 nucleotides are TGTGCCAGCAGCCACCGGGTGATACGCACAGATACGCAGTATTTT. The V gene is TRBV12-3 or TRBV12-4, the J gene TRBJ2-3; D ambiguous. This CDR3 has 15 amino acids. V lost 6 bases to trimming and J lost 1 base, with 14 bases between them.

This clonotype was picked up a small number of times. One end of the junction varies from germline; a read error may be responsible. The chain has TRBV20-1 and TRBJ2-3, with 10 bases fitting TRBD2. Germline CDR1 is DFQATT and CDR2 is SNEGSKA (reference sequence). This CDR3 spans 14 amino acids. CDR3 DNA: TGCAGTGCTCGGACTAGCGGAATCACAGATACGCGGTATTTT. This gives the protein CSARTSGITDTRYF.

This clonotype was observed a handful of times. This chain links TRBV4-3 with TRBJ1-3; D is unclear. Germline V gives CDR1 LGHNA, CDR2 YSLEER. The CDR3 is 15 amino acids. V dropped 2 bases and J dropped 1 base, with 9 bases sitting between them. This CDR3 reads CASSQPGWSGNTIYF. In nucleotides, the CDR3 is TGCGCCAGCAGCCAACCCGGCTGGTCTGGAAACACCATATATTTT.

This clonotype was counted a few times. The chain employs TRBV6-6 and TRBJ1-5, with D perhaps TRBD1 (5 bases). V lost 5 bases and J lost 7, with 21 bases in between. From germline, CDR1 is MNHNY and CDR2 SVGAGI (reference sequence). The CDR3 contains 16 residues. CDR3: CASSPPGGEIRQPQHF. CDR3 bases: TGTGCCAGCAGTCCCCCCGGAGGGGAAATAAGACAGCCCCAGCATTTT.